This is a list of T cell receptor beta chains from one sample in a study of siplizumab effects on memory and regulatory T cells. TCRdb's table, derived via immunoSEQ multiplex PCR, lists solely in-frame clones and lacks some. This sample has 100,000 or so clones, with just over 90% found just once. Material: Tregs sorted from blood. The receptor set was obtained from a human donor in good health. Both conserved end residues are part of each CDR3.

v_gene	j_gene	CDR3aa
TRBV27	TRBJ2-3	CASSPLGEISTDTQYF
TRBV18	TRBJ1-1	CASSSGVTPEAFF
TRBV4-2	TRBJ1-4	CASSLSISPGVMNEKLFF
TRBV27	TRBJ2-1	CASSFQRGSSYNEQFF
TRBV15	TRBJ2-2	CATSRGWAGSNTGELFF
TRBV4-2	TRBJ2-1	CASSHLHEQFF
TRBV30	TRBJ2-1	CAWSLRDRDFGEQFF
TRBV28	TRBJ2-5	CASNEREGEQYF
TRBV19	TRBJ2-5	CASSTDSKETQYF
TRBV5-1	TRBJ2-6	CASRTGVYGANVLTF
TRBV5-4	TRBJ2-3	CASSSGRNPDTQYF
TRBV19	TRBJ2-1	CASIGAGGPYNEQFF
TRBV9	TRBJ1-5	CASSVDGQGGNSNQPQHF
TRBV7-6	TRBJ1-2	CASSLADRGAYGYTF
TRBV6-6	TRBJ2-7	CASSYDTGGYEQYF
TRBV27	TRBJ2-1	CASSFVGLAVYEQFF
TRBV5-4	TRBJ1-3	CASSLGFENTIYF
TRBV28	TRBJ2-7	CASSSGQQSYEQYF
TRBV6-8	TRBJ1-3	CASRISHPGTNNTGNTIYF
TRBV6-5	TRBJ2-7	CASSYRDISYEQYF
TRBV18	TRBJ2-5	CASSTRTSGTPRETQYF
TRBV4-1	TRBJ2-7	CASSFDPSGRRDEQYF
TRBV19	TRBJ2-1	CARGSYRRRNYNEQFF
TRBV29-1	TRBJ2-7	CSVEDRGDRTYEQYF
TRBV14	TRBJ2-7	CASSQLAGVVREQYF
TRBV7-9	TRBJ2-7	CASSLARESRSSYEQYF
TRBV6-6	TRBJ1-4	CASSNRDTNEKLFF
TRBV7-3	TRBJ2-3	CASSRFGDTQYF
TRBV6-5	TRBJ2-1	CASSYYGGTLNEQFF
TRBV18	TRBJ2-7	CASSAAGRTYEQYF
TRBV2	TRBJ1-5	CASGGTGIYSNQPQHF
TRBV9	TRBJ2-4	CASSEGLAGGRNIQYF
TRBV6-6	TRBJ1-5	CASSYSGGLLAQPQHF
TRBV7-7	TRBJ2-7	CASSPLAGHSYEQYF
TRBV19	TRBJ2-7	CASSIMLDSYEQYF
TRBV5-1	TRBJ2-7	CASSSPSYEQYF
TRBV19	TRBJ2-5	CASSRGFRETQYF
TRBV6-1	TRBJ2-5	CASSEVLRGLKTQYF
TRBV9	TRBJ2-7	CASSVAHGPYEQYF
TRBV5-1	TRBJ2-3	CASSLRTSTDTQYF
TRBV10-3	TRBJ1-2	CAISESPGTAQAGGYTF
TRBV29-1	TRBJ2-3	CSANPTSGNTDTQYF
TRBV7-2	TRBJ2-3	CASSRFLTDTQYF
TRBV10-3	TRBJ1-4	CAISTTGQGDEKLFF
TRBV4-2	TRBJ2-7	CASSQEVVLRGFSSYEQYF
TRBV5-6	TRBJ2-3	CASSPVVAGGRSDTQYF
TRBV19	TRBJ2-2	CASSIRNRFVTGELFF
TRBV19	TRBJ1-5	CASSPHGNQPQHF
TRBV7-9	TRBJ2-5	CASSFTFKAQETQYF
TRBV18	TRBJ1-2	CASSSRDDGLRPGFGYTF
TRBV27	TRBJ2-5	CASSPGTGRRGTQYF
TRBV27	TRBJ2-1	CASSWDRGSYNEQFF
TRBV6-6	TRBJ1-5	CASSPPPQPQHF
TRBV18	TRBJ2-4	CASSPRDRLAKNIQYF